This TCR beta chain appears in the sequencing data of a study of cytomegalovirus exposure and HLA in healthy donors. PCR amplification relied on 60 Vbeta primers (plus 13 Jbeta primers). The table came from immunoSEQ multiplex PCR; TCRdb's copy has only in-frame clones and leaves some out. The table lists roughly 190,000 clones, approximately 85% of them singletons. About this clone: Its antigen is not identified.

General study findings and limits: Reports showed the classifier diagnosing cytomegalovirus status with high specificity and sensitivity. Under in vitro conditions, three CMV-associated chains were confirmed as specific for CMV antigens.

J was trimmed by 4 bases and V by 2 bases; bases with no gene match: 5. Germline V gene data show CDR1 as SGHNT and CDR2 as YYREEE (reference sequence). This CDR3 spans 14 amino acids. Source material: PBMCs. The clonotype originates from a man between 18 and 29 years old in good health and CMV-seronegative. This chain connects TRBV5-4 to TRBJ2-5; 7 bases agree with TRBD1. CDR3 sequence reads: CASSFARGRETQYF. The CDR3 DNA reads as TGTGCCAGCAGCTTTGCGAGGGGGCGAGAGACCCAGTACTTC.